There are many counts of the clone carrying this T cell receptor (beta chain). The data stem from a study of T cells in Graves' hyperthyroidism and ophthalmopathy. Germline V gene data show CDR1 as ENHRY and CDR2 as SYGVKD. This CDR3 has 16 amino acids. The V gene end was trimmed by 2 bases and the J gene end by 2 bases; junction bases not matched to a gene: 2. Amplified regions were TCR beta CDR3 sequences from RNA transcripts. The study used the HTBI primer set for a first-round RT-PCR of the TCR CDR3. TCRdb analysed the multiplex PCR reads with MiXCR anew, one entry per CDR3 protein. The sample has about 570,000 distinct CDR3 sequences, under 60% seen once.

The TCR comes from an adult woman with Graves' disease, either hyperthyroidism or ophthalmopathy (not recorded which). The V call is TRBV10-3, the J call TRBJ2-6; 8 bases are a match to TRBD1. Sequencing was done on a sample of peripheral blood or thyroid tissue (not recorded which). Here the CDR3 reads CAISEPDRAGANVLTF. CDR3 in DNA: TGTGCCATCAGTGAGCCGGACAGGGCTGGGGCCAACGTCCTGACTTTC.